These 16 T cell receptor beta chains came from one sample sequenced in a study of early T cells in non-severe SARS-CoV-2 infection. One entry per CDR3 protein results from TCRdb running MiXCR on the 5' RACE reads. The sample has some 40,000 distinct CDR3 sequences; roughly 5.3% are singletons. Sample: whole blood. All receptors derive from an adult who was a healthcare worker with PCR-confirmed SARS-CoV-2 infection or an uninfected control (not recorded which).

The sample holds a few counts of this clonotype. For the CDR3, the DNA is TGTGCCAGCAGCCAAGGCGGGGGGTACACTAGCACAGATACGCAGTATTTT. Translating gives CASSQGGGYTSTDTQYF. This chain links TRBV3-1 with TRBJ2-3; 8 bases align to TRBD2. V dropped 1 base and J dropped 0; count of bases not matched to a gene: 6. CDR1 is LGHDT and CDR2 is YNNKEL in the germline V gene (reference sequence). This CDR3 spans 17 amino acids.

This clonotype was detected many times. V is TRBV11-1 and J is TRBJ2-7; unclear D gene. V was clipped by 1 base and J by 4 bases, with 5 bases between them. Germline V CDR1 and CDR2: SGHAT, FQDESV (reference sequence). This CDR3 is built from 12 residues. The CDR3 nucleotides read TGTGCCAGCAGCTTAGAGCTGTACGAGCAGTACTTC. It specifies CASSLELYEQYF.

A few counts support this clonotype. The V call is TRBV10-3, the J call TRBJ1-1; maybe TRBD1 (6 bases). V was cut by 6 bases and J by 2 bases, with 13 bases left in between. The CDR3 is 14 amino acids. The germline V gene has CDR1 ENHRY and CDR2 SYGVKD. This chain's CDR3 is CAIRGQNGNTEAFF. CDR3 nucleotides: TGTGCCATCAGAGGACAGAACGGTAACACTGAAGCTTTCTTT.

The CDR3 loop reads CASSGSGILQETQYF. The DNA for the CDR3 is TGCGCCAGCAGCGGAAGCGGGATATTACAAGAGACCCAGTACTTC. The rearrangement links TRBV5-1 to TRBJ2-5; TRBD2 agrees at 7 bases. After removal of 4 bases from V and 2 bases from J, the junction contained 8 bases not matched to a gene. Germline-derived CDR1 and CDR2 are SGHRS and YFSETQ. The CDR3 totals 15 residues.

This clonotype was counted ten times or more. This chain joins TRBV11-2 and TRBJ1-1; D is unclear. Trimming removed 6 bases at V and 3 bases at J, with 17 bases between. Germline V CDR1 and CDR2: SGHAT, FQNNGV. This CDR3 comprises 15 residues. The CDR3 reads CASSLRARRDTEAFF. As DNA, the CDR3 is TGTGCCAGCAGTCTTAGAGCGCGGCGGGACACTGAAGCTTTCTTT.

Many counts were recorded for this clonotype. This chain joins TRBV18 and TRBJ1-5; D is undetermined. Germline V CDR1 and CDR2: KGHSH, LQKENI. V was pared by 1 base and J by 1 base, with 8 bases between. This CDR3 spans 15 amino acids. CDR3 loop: CASSPQGRSNQPQHF. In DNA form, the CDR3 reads TGTGCCAGCTCACCACAGGGCCGCAGCAATCAGCCCCAGCATTTT.

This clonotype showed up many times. For the CDR3, the DNA is TGTGCCAGCAGCACGACCCGGGAGCAGTACTTC. It codes for CASSTTREQYF. The chain employs TRBV9 and TRBJ2-7; the D is unclear. V shed 4 bases and J shed 7 bases, with 9 bases lying between them. CDR1 is SGDLS and CDR2 is YYNGEE in the germline V gene. CDR3 length: 11 residues.

The DNA for the CDR3 is TGTGCCAGCAGCCCCAGGGGACAAAGCACAGATACGCAGTATTTT. Its translation is CASSPRGQSTDTQYF. The chain combines TRBV11-3 with TRBJ2-3; a weak D match, TRBD1 (6 bases). CDR1 and CDR2 from the germline V gene are SGHNT and YENEEA. Trimming pared 5 bases from V and 0 bases from J, leaving 12 bases between. CDR3 size: 15 residues.

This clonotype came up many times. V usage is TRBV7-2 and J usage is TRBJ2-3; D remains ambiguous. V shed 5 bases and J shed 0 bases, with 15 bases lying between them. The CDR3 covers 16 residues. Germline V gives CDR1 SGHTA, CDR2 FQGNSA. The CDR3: CASSGLTRGSTDTQYF. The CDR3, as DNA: TGTGCCAGCAGCGGCCTGACTCGTGGTAGCACAGATACGCAGTATTTT.

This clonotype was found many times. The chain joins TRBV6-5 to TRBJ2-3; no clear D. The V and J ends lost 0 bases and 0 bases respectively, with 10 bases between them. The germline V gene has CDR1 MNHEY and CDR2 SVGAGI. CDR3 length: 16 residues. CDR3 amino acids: CASSYSGLGSTDTQYF. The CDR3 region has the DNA TGTGCCAGCAGTTACTCAGGTTTGGGGAGCACAGATACGCAGTATTTT.

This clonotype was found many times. The CDR3 DNA sequence: TGTGCCAGCAGCTTAGGCCAAAGCGGGGGGTCTGAAGCTTTCTTT. The encoded protein is CASSLGQSGGSEAFF. This chain joins TRBV11-3 and TRBJ1-1, with D tentatively TRBD1 (5 bases). The CDR3 sequence is 15 residues long. Germline V gives CDR1 SGHNT, CDR2 YENEEA. Trimming removed 1 base at V and 6 bases at J, with 15 bases between.

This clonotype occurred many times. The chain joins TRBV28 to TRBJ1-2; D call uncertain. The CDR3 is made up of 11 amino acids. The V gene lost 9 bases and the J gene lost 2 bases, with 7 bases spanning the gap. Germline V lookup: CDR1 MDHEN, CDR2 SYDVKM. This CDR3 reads CASFANYGYTF. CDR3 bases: TGTGCCAGTTTCGCAAACTATGGCTACACCTTC.

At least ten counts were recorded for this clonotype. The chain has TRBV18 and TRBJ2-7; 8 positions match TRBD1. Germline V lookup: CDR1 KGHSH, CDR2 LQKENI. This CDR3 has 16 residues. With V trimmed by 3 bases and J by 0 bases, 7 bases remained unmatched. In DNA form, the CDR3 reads TGTGCCAGCTCACCTTTTTCGGGACAGGCCTCCTACGAGCAGTACTTC. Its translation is CASSPFSGQASYEQYF.

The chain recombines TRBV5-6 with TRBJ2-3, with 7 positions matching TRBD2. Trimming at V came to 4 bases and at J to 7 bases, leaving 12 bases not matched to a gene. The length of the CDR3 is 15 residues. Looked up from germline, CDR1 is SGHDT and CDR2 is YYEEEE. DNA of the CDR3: TGTGCCAGCAGCCCGCCGGGACGGGGGGATTATACGCAGTATTTT. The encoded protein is CASSPPGRGDYTQYF.

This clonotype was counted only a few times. CDR3 DNA: TGCAGTGCCGGACTAGCGGTCAATTCCTACAATGAGCAGTTCTTC. Its protein is CSAGLAVNSYNEQFF. The chain couples TRBV20-1 to TRBJ2-1; 10 bases match TRBD2. The CDR3 runs 15 residues. The V gene's germline CDR1 is DFQATT and CDR2 SNEGSKA (reference sequence). The V gene end was trimmed by 6 bases and the J gene end by 1 base; junction bases not matched to a gene: 6.

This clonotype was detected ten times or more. In DNA form, the CDR3 reads TGTGCCATCAGGGACAGGGAGTACAATGAGCAGTTCTTC. This sequence encodes CAIRDREYNEQFF. This chain joins TRBV10-3 and TRBJ2-1; 8 positions agree with TRBD1. Germline V CDR1 and CDR2: ENHRY, SYGVKD. V lost 6 bases to trimming and J lost 4 bases; unmatched junction nucleotides: 2. The CDR3 spans 13 residues.